What follows describes a single T cell receptor beta chain. Its antigen is not known. In the PCR, 60 Vbeta and 13 Jbeta primers were used. Sequencing was performed with immunoSEQ multiplex PCR; in TCRdb, only in-frame clones are kept and a portion is missing. The repertoire holds tens of thousands of clones, approximately 77% seen once, with over 8.5% in the top ten. This sample is drawn from a study of cytomegalovirus exposure and HLA in healthy donors. Study-wide results and caveats: The study put about 180 TCR beta chains on its list as cytomegalovirus-associated.

Germline V gene data show CDR1 as LNHNV and CDR2 as YYDKDF (reference sequence). V was pared by 3 bases and J by 4 bases, with 18 bases between. The CDR3 length is 16 residues. This receptor was obtained from a woman aged 35 to 49 in good health and CMV-seropositive. The chain joins TRBV15 to TRBJ1-2; D gene uncertain. The sample consisted of PBMCs. The CDR3 region has the DNA TGTGCCACCAGCAGCGGTGGTTCGCGGAAGATCTATGGCTACACCTTC. As protein: CATSSGGSRKIYGYTF.